Included here is one TCR beta chain sequence, with context. The method was immunoSEQ multiplex PCR; TCRdb's version includes in-frame clones alone and lacks a portion of them. Counted here are about 89,000 clones, roughly 90% occurring once; the ten biggest clones make up about 2.5%. These data come from a study of blood T cell repertoires in COVID-19. For the study at large: From T cells, B-cell-depleted T cells, or PBMCs came the material, which was cDNA or gDNA.

Trimming removed 2 bases at V and 2 bases at J, with 7 bases between. Germline CDR1 MNHEY, CDR2 SVGEGT. This CDR3 is 13 amino acids long. Specimen: peripheral blood. This receptor was taken from a human donor with active COVID-19. The donor label of this sample is uncertain. This chain connects TRBV6-2 or TRBV6-3 to TRBJ2-7, with TRBD1 as a possible D gene (6 bases). CDR3 in amino acids: CASSYRDTYEQYF. Here the CDR3 DNA reads TGTGCCAGCAGTTACCGGGACACCTACGAGCAGTACTTC.